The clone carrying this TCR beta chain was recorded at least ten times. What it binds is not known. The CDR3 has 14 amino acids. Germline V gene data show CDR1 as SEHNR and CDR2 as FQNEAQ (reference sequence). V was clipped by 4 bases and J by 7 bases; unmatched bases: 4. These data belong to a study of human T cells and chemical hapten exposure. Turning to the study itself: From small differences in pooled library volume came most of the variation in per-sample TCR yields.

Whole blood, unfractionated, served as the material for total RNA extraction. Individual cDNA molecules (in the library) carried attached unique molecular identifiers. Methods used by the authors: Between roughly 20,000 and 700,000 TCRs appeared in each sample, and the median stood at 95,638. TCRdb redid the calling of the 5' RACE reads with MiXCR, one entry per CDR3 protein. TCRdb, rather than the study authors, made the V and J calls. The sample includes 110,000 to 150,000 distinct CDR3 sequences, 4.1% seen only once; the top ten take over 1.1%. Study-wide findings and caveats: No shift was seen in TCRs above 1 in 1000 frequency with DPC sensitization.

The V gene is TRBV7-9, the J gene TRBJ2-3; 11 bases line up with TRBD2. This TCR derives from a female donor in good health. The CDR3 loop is CASSSTSGEYTQYF. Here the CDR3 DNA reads TGTGCCAGCAGCTCGACTAGCGGGGAATATACGCAGTATTTT.